This T cell receptor beta chain was observed in a study of T cell repertoires in cytomegalovirus infection. Points from the study as a whole: Summed public TCR beta family frequency identified CMV carriers bearing the relevant HLA. It was HLA-C-restricted CMV-specific TCR beta clonotypes that dominated the response ex vivo.

A single record per CDR3 protein comes from TCRdb applying MiXCR to the reads. The table lists around 70,000 distinct CDR3 sequences, over 3.5% of them singletons. CDR3 length: 14 residues. V was clipped by 5 bases and J by 10 bases; unmatched bases: 5. Per the germline V gene, CDR1 is SGHTA and CDR2 is FQGTGA. This clonotype was picked up many times. No antigen is known for it. The TCR comes from a human donor in good health (CMV status not recorded). Some clones in this sample may be carry-over from other donors' samples. The chain employs TRBV7-3 and TRBJ2-2, with 12 positions matching TRBD2. Sequenced material: PBMCs. CDR3 loop: CASSPLAGGEELFF. CDR3 nucleotide sequence: TGTGCCAGCAGCCCACTAGCGGGAGGAGAGGAGCTGTTTTTT.